Presented here are 12 T cell receptor beta chains from one specimen sequenced in a study of post-analysis software for immune sequencing data. Study outcomes and limitations: Five or six TRBV segments, TRBV5-6, TRBV5-1 and TRBV20-1 among them, were found more frequent in patients than controls.

What these receptors recognize is not known. Each TCR beta cDNA library carried unique molecular identifiers. TCRdb re-derived calls from the PCR reads in MiXCR, one entry per CDR3 protein. Seen here are hundreds of thousands of distinct CDR3 sequences, 45% observed once, and the top ten hold about 12%. Sequenced: blood. The source of these receptors is a girl aged 10-17 years with multiple sclerosis.

This chain uses TRBV14 with TRBJ2-3; D remains ambiguous. The CDR3 has 16 amino acids. CDR1 and CDR2 (germline): SGHDN, FVKESK. Trimming pared 1 base from V and 0 bases from J, leaving 11 bases between. CDR3 amino acids: CASSQVQDGSTDTQYF. DNA for the CDR3: TGTGCCAGCAGCCAAGTGCAGGACGGGAGCACAGATACGCAGTATTTT.

The J gene is TRBJ2-5, the V gene TRBV11-2; tentatively, D is TRBD2 (7 bases). The germline gives CDR1 SGHAT, CDR2 FQNNGV. The CDR3 consists of 15 residues. V lost 1 base and J 5 bases, leaving 14 bases between the germline ends. The CDR3 DNA follows: TGTGCCAGCAGCTTAGTCGGGGGGCAAAGGGAGACCCAGTACTTC. It is translated as CASSLVGGQRETQYF. Full variable domain (outside the CDR3, taken from reference TRBV11-2 and TRBJ2-5): EAGVAQSPRYKIIEKRQSVAFWCNPISGHATLYWYQQILGQGPKLLIQFQNNGVVDDSQLPKDRFSAERLKGVDSTLKIQPAKLEDSAVYLCASSLVGGQRETQYFGPGTRLLVL.

This clonotype has only a few counts. This sequence joins TRBV29-1 and TRBJ2-7; possibly TRBD2 for D (6 bases). Germline V CDR1 and CDR2: SQVTM, ANQGSEA. Between the trimmed V and J ends, which lost 3 bases and 4 bases, there was a span of 22 bases. The CDR3 loop spans 16 amino acids. The CDR3 nucleotides read TGCAGCGTTGAGAGGTGGGCATCGGGACTTACGTACGAGCAGTACTTC. Translated, it gives CSVERWASGLTYEQYF.

The chain recombines TRBV7-2 with TRBJ2-7; TRBD1 matches 9 bases. Germline V lookup: CDR1 SGHTA, CDR2 FQGNSA. V lost 2 bases to trimming and J lost 6 bases; unmatched junction nucleotides: 5. CDR3 length equals 14 residues. Here the CDR3 reads CASSLQGQGFEQYF. CDR3 nucleotide sequence: TGTGCCAGCAGCTTACAGGGACAGGGTTTCGAGCAGTACTTC.

This chain links TRBV7-9 with TRBJ2-1, with D possibly matching TRBD1 (5 bases). The CDR3 is made up of 14 amino acids. Germline loops: CDR1 SEHNR, CDR2 FQNEAQ (reference sequence). Trimming cost V 1 base and J 3 bases, with 7 bases left between them. The CDR3 sequence: CASSLGQHYNEQFF. In DNA form, the CDR3 reads TGTGCCAGCAGCTTAGGACAGCACTACAATGAGCAGTTCTTC. The whole variable domain, remainder taken from reference TRBV7-9 and TRBJ2-1, is DTGVSQNPRHKITKRGQNVTFRCDPISEHNRLYWYRQTLGQGPEFLTYFQNEAQLEKSRLLSDRFSAERPKGSFSTLEIQRTEQGDSAMYLCASSLGQHYNEQFFGPGTRLTVL.

A few counts support this clonotype. This rearrangement joins TRBV6-5 to TRBJ2-3; D gene ambiguous. V lost 2 bases to trimming and J lost 1 base, with 19 bases between them. Germline loops: CDR1 MNHEY, CDR2 SVGAGI. The CDR3 spans 18 residues. In DNA, the CDR3 is TGTGCCAGCAGTTACGCCCCCCCTCGTGGGGTGGGCACAGATACGCAGTATTTT. This codes for CASSYAPPRGVGTDTQYF.

V is TRBV12-3 or TRBV12-4 and J is TRBJ2-1; no reliable D call. CDR3 size: 12 residues. V lost 2 bases to trimming and J lost 9 bases, with 8 bases between them. CDR3 sequence (DNA): TGTGCCAGCAGTTTACCTCAAATTGAGCAGTTCTTC. The encoded protein is CASSLPQIEQFF.

This clonotype appeared many times. The chain links TRBV29-1 to TRBJ1-2; TRBD1 agrees at 8 bases. The CDR3 is 13 amino acids. V gave up 4 bases and J gave up 6 bases; unmatched junction bases: 7. The germline V gene encodes CDR1 SQVTM and CDR2 ANQGSEA. CDR3 DNA sequence: TGCAGCGTTGGTGGGACAGGCTCGAATGGCTACACCTTC. This sequence encodes CSVGGTGSNGYTF.

The chain recombines TRBV9 with TRBJ2-7; 9 nucleotides line up with TRBD1. Per the germline V gene, CDR1 is SGDLS and CDR2 is YYNGEE. V lost 4 bases, J lost 0 bases, and 8 bases stayed unmatched. There are 16 residues in the CDR3. CDR3 protein: CASSPAGQGSSYEQYF. CDR3 bases: TGTGCCAGCAGCCCAGCCGGACAGGGGAGCTCCTACGAGCAGTACTTC. Using reference TRBV9 and TRBJ2-7 for the parts outside the CDR3, the full variable domain is DSGVTQTPKHLITATGQRVTLRCSPRSGDLSVYWYQQSLDQGLQFLIQYYNGEERAKGNILERFSAQQFPDLHSELNLSSLELGDSALYFCASSPAGQGSSYEQYFGPGTRLTVT.

The chain combines TRBV11-2 with TRBJ2-1; 8 bases map to TRBD1. Germline CDR1 is SGHAT and CDR2 is FQNNGV. Germline trimming cut 5 bases from V and 13 bases from J; bases unmatched to any gene: 19. The CDR3 has 16 residues. CDR3 nucleotide sequence: TGTGCCAGCAGCCCGCCCCCGGACAGGGTCTTAATCCCCCAGTTCTTC. It encodes CASSPPPDRVLIPQFF.

This clonotype was seen only a few times. J is TRBJ2-7 and V is TRBV2, with TRBD1 identical over 8 bases. The CDR3 has 15 amino acids. Trimming at V came to 6 bases and at J to 3 bases, leaving 10 bases not matched to a gene. Germline V gene lookup returns CDR1 SNHLY and CDR2 FYNNEI. Here the CDR3 reads CASRGDRGSIYEQYF. As DNA, the CDR3 is TGTGCCAGCAGAGGAGACAGGGGTAGTATCTACGAGCAGTACTTC.

The chain joins TRBV20-1 to TRBJ2-4, with D possibly TRBD1 on 5 matching bases. Germline CDR1 reads DFQATT; CDR2 reads SNEGSKA (reference sequence). The CDR3 covers 15 residues. Trimming cost V 3 bases and J 0 bases, with 12 bases left between them. DNA for the CDR3: TGCAGTGCTAGGGCCGACAGTCTAGCCAAAAACATTCAGTACTTC. Translation: CSARADSLAKNIQYF.